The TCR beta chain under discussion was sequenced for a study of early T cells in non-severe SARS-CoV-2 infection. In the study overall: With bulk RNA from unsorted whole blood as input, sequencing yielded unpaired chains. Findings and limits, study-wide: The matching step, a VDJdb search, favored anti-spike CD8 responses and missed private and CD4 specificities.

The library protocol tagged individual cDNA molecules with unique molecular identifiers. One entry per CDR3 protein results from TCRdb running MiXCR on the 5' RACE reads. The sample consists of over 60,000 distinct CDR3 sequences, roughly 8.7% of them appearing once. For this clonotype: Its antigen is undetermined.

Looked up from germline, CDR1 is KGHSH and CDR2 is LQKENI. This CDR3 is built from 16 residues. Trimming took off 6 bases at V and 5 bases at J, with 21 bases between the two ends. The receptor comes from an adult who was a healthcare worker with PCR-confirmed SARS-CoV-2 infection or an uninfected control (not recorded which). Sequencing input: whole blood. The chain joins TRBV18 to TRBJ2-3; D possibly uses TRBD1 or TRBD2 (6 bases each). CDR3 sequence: CASSQGKREIGDTQYF. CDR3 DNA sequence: TGTGCCAGCTCCCAGGGGAAACGGGAGATAGGAGATACGCAGTATTTT.